The table lists the clone carrying this T cell receptor (beta chain) with many counts. Its antigen is not identified. V gave up 5 bases and J gave up 4 bases, with 13 bases separating them. This CDR3 is 14 amino acids long. The germline V gene encodes CDR1 SGHTA and CDR2 FQGNSA. TCRdb reprocessed the 5' RACE reads with MiXCR, giving one entry per CDR3 protein. The data show 120,000 to 150,000 distinct CDR3 sequences, 6% to 7% seen once. The sample is drawn from a study of T-cell memory formation after mild COVID-19. Background on the study: The study found TCR clusters largely donor specific. Broader study findings: Mostly located in CM and EM were contracting CD4+ clones, with contracting CD8+ clones located in EMRA.

Sequencing was performed on PBMCs or a T cell subset sorted from them (not recorded which). The TCR was taken from an adult woman who had mild COVID-19 (a few samples of this study predate the infection). Cell type and time point are not known. The J gene is TRBJ2-3, the V gene TRBV7-2; either TRBD1 or TRBD2 may supply D (5 bases each). CDR3 DNA sequence: TGTGCCAGCAGCCCATGCAGGGACGCAGATACGCAGTATTTT. Protein sequence: CASSPCRDADTQYF.